This T cell receptor (beta chain) was observed in a study of T-cell reconstitution after alpha-beta-depleted transplantation in children (dated by TCRdb to 2016 to 2017). Concerning the study at large: Using TCR repertoire profiling, the study quantitatively followed how T-cell immune reconstitution unfolded in children after TCRalphabeta/CD19-depleted allogeneic hematopoietic cell transplantation.

From a lookup of the germline V gene, CDR1 and CDR2 are SNHLY and FYNNEI. The CDR3 measures 14 amino acids from cysteine to phenylalanine. Of the read, only the CDR3 DNA is kept; its 42 bases are in frame from base 1. At the junction V is shortened by 6 bases and J by 7 bases; bases outside the gene matches: 7. Overall results and qualifications from the work: In some patients, high TCRbeta diversity at day 60 was attributed to recipient T cells and intrathymic progenitors that had survived conditioning. About two months after transplant, the apparently early recovery of alphabetaT-cell counts reportedly depended on just several hundred clones that had expanded rapidly and came from non-depleted graft cells. Hyperexpanded clone frequencies declined over subsequent months; after one year, T-cell counts and TCRbeta diversity were mostly attributed to newly produced T cells.

As regards this clonotype: The clone's antigen remains unknown. Base qualities were left out, and no much larger clone turns up one base away.

Library creation used PCR. These reads were obtained on an Illumina HiSeq 2500. TCR libraries were prepared with molecular barcoding, using unique molecular identifiers to normalize TCRbeta repertoire quantification. TCRdb took the public reads, trimmed them with fastp at Q25, ran MiXCR for clone calling and kept in-frame beta chains. Rows are combined by CDR3 protein, so each entry shows the most common genes and DNA. The sample yields some 840,000 distinct CDR3 sequences; about 15% were counted once. The ten largest clones add up to about 5% of the sample. In the paper's terms, the treatment or condition label means: allogeneic hematopoietic cell transplantation with graft depleted of TCRalphabeta T cells and CD19 B cells. The children who served as transplant recipients had been given grafts of TCRalphabeta/CD19-depleted allogeneic hematopoietic cells.

The sample here was PBMCs, mostly from graft donor cells, taken 360 days after TCRalphabeta/CD19-depleted stem cell transplant. This TCR was sampled from a male patient aged 10 to 17 who had a stem cell transplant for acute lymphoblastic leukemia, so the T cells may come from the graft donor. The rearranged chain carries TRBV2 and TRBJ1-5; a stretch of 9 junction bases matches TRBD1. The DNA sequence is given as TGTGCCAGCAGCATACAGGGGGCGGGGCAGCCCCAGCATTTT. Translated, this gives CASSIQGAGQPQHF.